The clone carrying this T cell receptor (beta chain) has a handful of counts. Its specificity is unknown. This entry belongs to a study of T-cell reconstitution after alpha-beta-depleted transplantation in children. Whole-study findings and limits: The main origin of T-cell counts and diversity one year after transplant was newly produced T cells.

A TCRbeta library incorporating unique molecular identifiers was prepared. TCRdb called the PCR reads again in MiXCR, with one record for every CDR3 protein. Of under 850,000 distinct CDR3 sequences in the sample, around 14% were seen once. The CDR3 length is 16 residues. CDR1 SGHRS and CDR2 YFSETQ come from the germline V gene. The ends were cut back, 2 bases at V and 1 base at J, with 14 bases in the middle. The receptor's source is a girl aged 2 to 9 with congenital amegakaryocytic thrombocytopenia, due to receive a stem cell transplant. The chain has TRBV5-1 and TRBJ2-3; D may be TRBD2 (5 bases). This specimen consisted of PBMCs, obtained before TCRalphabeta/CD19-depleted stem cell transplant. The chain's CDR3 is CASSFRPSPGTDTQYF. The CDR3 nucleotides read TGCGCCAGCAGCTTTCGACCTAGCCCTGGCACAGATACGCAGTATTTT.